The entry below gives a single T cell receptor (beta chain) sequence along with its context. This record belongs to a study of blood T cell repertoires in COVID-19. About the study: Spain, Italy and the United States supplied samples that represented acute and convalescent COVID-19.

The CDR3 loop spans 14 amino acids. CDR1 and CDR2 (germline): MNHEY, SMNVEV (reference sequence). V dropped 5 bases and J dropped 8; count of bases not matched to a gene: 7. Profiling relied on immunoSEQ multiplex PCR, and the TCRdb table lists in-frame clones only, not all of them. The sample lists about 280,000 clones, 82% occurring once. The genes are TRBV27 and TRBJ1-4; 8 bases agree with TRBD1. The sample was PBMCs or T cells enriched from blood (not recorded which). The origin of this receptor is a man aged 35-49 years who had been exposed to COVID-19. CDR3 region: CASSVDRGYEKLFF. In DNA, the CDR3 is TGTGCCAGCAGTGTTGACAGGGGATACGAAAAACTGTTTTTT. Supplemented by reference TRBV27 and TRBJ1-4, the full variable domain reads EAQVTQNPRYLITVTGKKLTVTCSQNMNHEYMSWYRQDPGLGLRQIYYSMNVEVTDKGDVPEGYKVSRKEKRNFPLILESPSPNQTSLYFCASSVDRGYEKLFFGSGTQLSVL.